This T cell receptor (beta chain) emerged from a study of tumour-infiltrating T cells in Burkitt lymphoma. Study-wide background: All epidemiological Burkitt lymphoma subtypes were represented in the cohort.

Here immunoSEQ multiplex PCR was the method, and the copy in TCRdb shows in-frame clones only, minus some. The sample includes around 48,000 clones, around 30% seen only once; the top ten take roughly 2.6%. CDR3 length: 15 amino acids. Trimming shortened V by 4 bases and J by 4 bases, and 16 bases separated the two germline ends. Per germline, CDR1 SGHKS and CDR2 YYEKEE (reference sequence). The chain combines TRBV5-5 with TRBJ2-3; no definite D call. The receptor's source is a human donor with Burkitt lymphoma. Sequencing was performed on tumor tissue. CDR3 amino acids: CASSPPLRPADTQYF. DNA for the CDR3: TGTGCCAGCAGCCCCCCCCTAAGGCCCGCAGATACGCAGTATTTT. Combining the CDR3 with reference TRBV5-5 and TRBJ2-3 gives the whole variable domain DAGVTQSPTHLIKTRGQQVTLRCSPISGHKSVSWYQQVLGQGPQFIFQYYEKEERGRGNFPDRFSARQFPNYSSELNVNALLLGDSALYLCASSPPLRPADTQYFGPGTRLTVL.